The next 5 T cell receptor beta chains were all read from a single sample in a study of shared clonotypes between healthy human individuals. The repertoire was sequenced with immunoSEQ multiplex PCR; TCRdb's copy has only in-frame clones and lacks some. The table includes hundreds of thousands of clones, about 80% detected once. Specimen: memory CD4+ T cells sorted from blood. Subset of the sample: CD45RA-negative fraction. The receptors here all came from a woman aged 25-40 years in good health.

V and J are TRBV2 and TRBJ2-7; maybe TRBD2 (5 bases). Germline CDR1 is SNHLY and CDR2 is FYNNEI. CDR3 size: 13 residues. V lost 8 bases, J lost 7 bases, and 18 bases lay in between. This CDR3 is CASVETGFGEQYF. The CDR3, as DNA: TGTGCCAGCGTCGAGACGGGATTTGGGGAGCAGTACTTC.

Points on this clone: Only one base separates this from a far larger clonotype, so it likely reflects a read error. Within the sample, other DNA sequences also encode this same CDR3. The rearrangement joins TRBV6-6 to TRBJ1-5; D gene ambiguous. Deletions cut 8 bases from V and 1 base from J, with 6 bases between. Germline CDR1 and CDR2: MNHNY and SVGAGI (reference sequence). The CDR3 runs 12 residues. The CDR3 reads CASGRSNQPQHF. CDR3 DNA sequence: TGTGCCAGCGGCAGGAGCAATCAGCCCCAGCATTTT.

In DNA, the CDR3 is TGCGCCAGCAGCCCAATCGGGCTAAGGCGGGAGGGCCTCACCGGGGAGCTGTTTTTT. Its protein is CASSPIGLRREGLTGELFF. The chain uses TRBV4-1 and TRBJ2-2; 9 bases align to TRBD2. V lost 4 bases, J lost 4 bases, and 16 bases stayed unmatched. This CDR3 has 19 residues. Germline values: CDR1 MGHRA, CDR2 YSYEKL.

This chain links TRBV10-3 with TRBJ1-2; 7 nucleotides align to TRBD1. The CDR3 is 13 residues long. V shed 5 bases and J 8 bases; nucleotides not matched to a gene: 8. From germline, CDR1 is ENHRY and CDR2 SYGVKD. This chain's CDR3 is CAISKGAEVGYTF. The CDR3 DNA sequence: TGTGCCATCAGTAAGGGGGCGGAAGTCGGCTACACCTTC.

The chain has TRBV28 and TRBJ2-5; 8 bases map to TRBD1. V gave up 10 bases and J gave up 4 bases; unmatched junction bases: 5. This CDR3 contains 12 residues. The germline V gene has CDR1 MDHEN and CDR2 SYDVKM. CDR3 amino acids: CAIRTGPETQYF. The CDR3 coding sequence is TGTGCCATCCGGACAGGGCCAGAGACCCAGTACTTC.